Presented here are 6 T cell receptor beta chains from one specimen sequenced in a study of radiation and T cells in renal cell carcinoma. Measured with immunoSEQ multiplex PCR; TCRdb has only the in-frame clones, and not every one. The repertoire holds 150,000 or so clones, with about nine tenths as singletons. Regarding time point: baseline pretreatment blood. Treatment described: 15 Gy SBRT to primary tumor, nephrectomy 4 weeks later. The sequencing used blood, collected from a patient whose treatment included radiotherapy and nephrectomy. The receptor source for this set is an older woman with renal cell carcinoma.

This chain connects TRBV4-3 to TRBJ2-7; D gene uncertain. This CDR3 contains 13 residues. Trimming shortened V by 4 bases and J by 4 bases, and 11 bases separated the two germline ends. Germline CDR1 reads LGHNA; CDR2 reads YSLEER. The chain's CDR3 is CASSREMGYEQYF. The CDR3 DNA is TGCGCCAGCAGCCGAGAGATGGGTTACGAGCAGTACTTC.

J is TRBJ2-1 and V is TRBV5-4; D uncertain. Between the trimmed V and J ends, which lost 0 bases and 5 bases, there was a span of 12 bases. Germline CDR1 reads SGHNT; CDR2 reads YYREEE (reference sequence). The CDR3 is made up of 15 amino acids. CDR3 coding DNA: TGTGCCAGCAGCTTGGATGCTAAACCTGACAATGAGCAGTTCTTC. Its protein product is CASSLDAKPDNEQFF.

The chain combines TRBV6-9 with TRBJ2-7; tentatively, D is TRBD1 (6 bases). In germline, CDR1 is MNHGY, CDR2 SVAAGI. V gave up 6 bases and J gave up 0 bases, with 21 bases separating them. The CDR3 covers 17 residues. This CDR3 is CASSRRIRTDSSYEQYF. CDR3 bases: TGTGCCAGCAGCCGACGTATCCGGACGGACAGCTCCTACGAGCAGTACTTC.

This chain links TRBV6-1 with TRBJ2-5, with D unclear. The V and J ends lost 4 bases and 2 bases respectively, with 8 bases between them. From germline, CDR1 is MNHNS and CDR2 SASEGT. This CDR3 region has 13 residues. As DNA, the CDR3 is TGTGCCAGCAGTGTCTGGCCACAAGAGACCCAGTACTTC. It codes for CASSVWPQETQYF.

This chain links TRBV27 with TRBJ1-1, with D maybe TRBD1 (5 bases). V was clipped by 7 bases and J by 7 bases, with 19 bases between them. CDR1 and CDR2 from the germline V gene are MNHEY and SMNVEV (reference sequence). The CDR3 totals 14 residues. The CDR3 DNA sequence: TGTGCCAGCACCCCTCGGGGGGACCTTATTGAAGCTTTCTTT. Translating it yields CASTPRGDLIEAFF.

CDR3 coding DNA: TGTGCCAGCAGCCCAGGGGGACTCACCGAGCAGTACTTC. It specifies CASSPGGLTEQYF. V gene TRBV7-2 combines with J gene TRBJ2-7; D is possibly TRBD1 (7 bases). The CDR3 consists of 13 residues. V was pared by 5 bases and J by 6 bases, with 14 bases between. Germline lookup yields CDR1 SGHTA and CDR2 FQGNSA.